This entry concerns a single T cell receptor beta chain. Its antigen is not known. The TCR cDNA carried a universal primer site and UMIs from 5'RACE template switching. MiXCR, run by TCRdb on the 5' RACE reads, gives a single entry per CDR3 protein. The sample lists some 290,000 distinct CDR3 sequences, about 10% occurring once. This CDR3 spans 14 amino acids. Between the trimmed V and J ends, which lost 7 bases and 7 bases, there was a span of 19 bases. From germline, CDR1 is LNHDA and CDR2 SQIVND (reference sequence). This sample was included in a study of T cells after yellow fever vaccination. As for the study in general: Preparation of fractions with low cell numbers was performed using SMART-Seq v4 Ultra Low Input.

Study-level findings and limits: The secondary T-cell response peaked on day 5, not day 15, but was weaker. Post-booster repertoires again held most primary-vaccination clones (roughly 96% CD4, 88% CD8).

The receptor comes from a man aged 18 to 29 who received the YFV17D yellow fever vaccine. The source material was CD4+ T cells sorted from PBMCs, sampled 45 days after the yellow fever booster vaccination. The chain employs TRBV19 and TRBJ1-2; D uncertain. This chain's CDR3 is CASKESDTSFGYTF. DNA for the CDR3: TGTGCCAGTAAAGAGTCCGACACCTCTTTTGGCTACACCTTC. The full variable domain, its missing parts supplied by reference TRBV19 and TRBJ1-2, is DGGITQSPKYLFRKEGQNVTLSCEQNLNHDAMYWYRQDPGQGLRLIYYSQIVNDFQKGDIAEGYSVSREKKESFPLTVTSAQKNPTAFYLCASKESDTSFGYTFGSGTRLTVV.